The 7 T cell receptor beta chains given below trace back to one sample, sequenced in a study of OX40 agonist ivuxolimab in advanced cancers. Data came from immunoSEQ multiplex PCR; TCRdb stores just in-frame clones and leaves some out. The sample includes tens of thousands of clones, approximately 89% of them seen just once. This specimen consisted of CD4+ or CD8+ T cells sorted from blood, obtained in a trial of the OX40 agonist ivuxolimab. The receptors were gathered from an adult with an advanced solid tumor such as melanoma, head and neck, liver or kidney cancer.

The chain carries TRBV7-9 and TRBJ2-2; either TRBD1 or TRBD2 may supply D (5 bases each). The CDR3 is made up of 16 amino acids. Germline V gives CDR1 SEHNR, CDR2 FQNEAQ (reference sequence). Trimming stripped 2 bases from V and 5 bases from J, with 15 bases between. In DNA, the CDR3 is TGTGCCAGCAGCTTATCCGGGGCCCTAGTTACCGGGGAGCTGTTTTTT. It specifies CASSLSGALVTGELFF.

The chain couples TRBV27 to TRBJ1-1, with D perhaps TRBD1 (6 bases). V was clipped by 7 bases and J by 5 bases, with 26 bases between them. This CDR3 is 17 amino acids long. Germline CDR1 and CDR2: MNHEY and SMNVEV (reference sequence). CDR3 sequence (DNA): TGTGCCAGCACCACTCAGCGCGGGGGCGCAATGTGGACTGAAGCTTTCTTT. It is translated as CASTTQRGGAMWTEAFF.

This sequence joins TRBV7-9 and TRBJ1-3; D is unresolved. Deletions cut 8 bases from V and 4 bases from J, with 15 bases between. The CDR3 spans 14 residues. Germline values: CDR1 SEHNR, CDR2 FQNEAQ (reference sequence). DNA of the CDR3: TGTGCCAGCTATGCGGGTGGCAGAGGAAACACCATATATTTT. Amino acids: CASYAGGRGNTIYF.

This sequence joins TRBV30 and TRBJ2-5; no definite D call. CDR3 length: 13 residues. CDR1 is GTSNPN and CDR2 is SVGIG in the germline V gene (reference sequence). Trimming removed 2 bases at V and 5 bases at J, with 12 bases between. CDR3 DNA sequence: TGTGCCTGGAGTAATACGGGTGCCGAGACCCAGTACTTC. Protein sequence: CAWSNTGAETQYF.

The CDR3 loop is CAWMEGLAFF. DNA for the CDR3: TGTGCCTGGATGGAGGGTTTAGCTTTCTTT. The chain has TRBV30 and TRBJ1-1, with no clear D. Looked up from germline, CDR1 is GTSNPN and CDR2 is SVGIG (reference sequence). Trimming removed 4 bases from V and 10 bases from J, with 10 bases in between. The CDR3 spans 10 residues.

This chain joins TRBV5-4 and TRBJ2-3; 8 bases are shared with TRBD2. The CDR3 has 16 amino acids. Per the germline V gene, CDR1 is SGHNT and CDR2 is YYREEE (reference sequence). V trimming: 0 bases; J trimming: 5 bases; junction bases outside the gene matches: 8. This chain's CDR3 is CASSLAGLVRGDTQYF. As DNA, the CDR3 is TGTGCCAGCAGCTTGGCGGGACTAGTAAGAGGAGATACGCAGTATTTT. The whole variable domain, filled in from reference TRBV5-4 and TRBJ2-3, reads ETGVTQSPTHLIKTRGQQVTLRCSSQSGHNTVSWYQQALGQGPQFIFQYYREEENGRGNFPPRFSGLQFPNYSSELNVNALELDDSALYLCASSLAGLVRGDTQYFGPGTRLTVL.

V gene TRBV11-2 combines with J gene TRBJ2-7; D not certain. V lost 3 bases and J lost 5, with 11 bases in between. Germline CDR1 and CDR2: SGHAT and FQNNGV. The CDR3 is 13 amino acids. CDR3 bases: TGTGCCAGCAGCTTCTTAGACCGCCACGAGCAGTACTTC. Residues: CASSFLDRHEQYF.